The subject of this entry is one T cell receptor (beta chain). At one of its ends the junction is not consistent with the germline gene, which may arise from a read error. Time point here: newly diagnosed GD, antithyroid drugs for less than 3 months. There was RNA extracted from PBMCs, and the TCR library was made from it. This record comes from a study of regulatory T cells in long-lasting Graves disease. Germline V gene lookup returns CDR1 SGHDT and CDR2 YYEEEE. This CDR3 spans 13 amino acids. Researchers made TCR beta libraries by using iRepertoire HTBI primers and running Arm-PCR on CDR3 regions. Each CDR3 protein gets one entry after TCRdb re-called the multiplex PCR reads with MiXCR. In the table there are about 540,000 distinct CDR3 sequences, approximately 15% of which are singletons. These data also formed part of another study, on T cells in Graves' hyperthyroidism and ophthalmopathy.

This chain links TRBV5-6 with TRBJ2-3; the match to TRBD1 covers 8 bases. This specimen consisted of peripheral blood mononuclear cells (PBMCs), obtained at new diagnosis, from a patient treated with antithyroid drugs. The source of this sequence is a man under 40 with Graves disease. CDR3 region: CASSLQGGDAQYF. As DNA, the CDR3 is TGTGCCAGCAGCCTACAGGGGGGAGATGCGCAGTATTTT.